The 21 T cell receptor beta chains below come from one sample, sequenced in a study of blood T cells in healthy people across ages (dated by TCRdb to the mid-2010s). Library creation used 5' RACE. A second PCR of roughly 7 to 12 cycles was run with a J-beta primer mix and a sample-barcoded 5' primer. TCRdb's own reprocessing of the public reads used fastp at Q25 and MiXCR and kept productive beta chains. Duplicate CDR3 protein sequences are folded into a single record with the most common DNA and genes. The sample data list fewer than 2 million distinct CDR3 sequences, and about two fifths of these were observed just once. Together, the top ten hold around 23% of the sample. The sample comprised blood. The receptors derive from a human donor in good health.

J is TRBJ2-3 and V is TRBV5-1; the D gene is possibly TRBD1 (6 bases). Germline-derived CDR1 and CDR2 are SGHRS and YFSETQ. This CDR3 is built from 15 residues. The ends were cut back, 6 bases at V and 1 base at J, with 15 bases in the middle. The CDR3 is CASTRPDSGTDTQYF. CDR3 bases: TGCGCCAGCACCCGACCGGACAGTGGCACAGATACGCAGTATTTT.

In this sample, this clonotype turned up a few times. The chain joins TRBV7-2 to TRBJ1-4, with TRBD1 matching 10 bases. Germline values: CDR1 SGHTA, CDR2 FQGNSA. V shed 3 bases, J shed 0 bases, and the junction held 4 bases outside the gene matches. This CDR3 comprises 17 residues. CDR3 nucleotide sequence: TGTGCCAGCAGCTTCGGACAGGGGGGACCAACTAATGAAAAACTGTTTTTT. Encoded protein: CASSFGQGGPTNEKLFF.

The chain combines TRBV7-2 with TRBJ2-2, with 7 nucleotides matching TRBD1. CDR1 is SGHTA, CDR2 FQGNSA, per germline. The CDR3 loop spans 15 amino acids. V was clipped by 5 bases and J by 5 bases; unmatched bases: 8. This CDR3 reads CASSPDRVATGELFF. The CDR3 DNA is TGTGCCAGCAGCCCCGACAGGGTGGCGACCGGGGAGCTGTTTTTT.

In its sample, this clonotype was seen many times. The chain joins TRBV28 to TRBJ2-5; D unresolved. The germline V gene encodes CDR1 MDHEN and CDR2 SYDVKM. This CDR3 contains 13 residues. V gave up 3 bases and J gave up 0 bases, with 5 bases separating them. Here the CDR3 DNA reads TGTGCCAGCAGTTTGTTGTACCAAGAGACCCAGTACTTC. Residues: CASSLLYQETQYF.

In this sample, this clonotype turned up a few times. V gene TRBV5-1 combines with J gene TRBJ2-1; possible D gene TRBD2, 7 bases. Germline CDR1 and CDR2: SGHRS and YFSETQ. Deletions cut 4 bases from V and 8 bases from J, with 22 bases between. CDR3 length: 16 residues. CDR3 sequence reads: CASSLGLEGGIDEQFF. CDR3 coding DNA: TGCGCCAGCAGCCTTGGACTAGAAGGGGGGATCGATGAGCAGTTCTTC. The entire variable domain, with the rest obtained from reference TRBV5-1 and TRBJ2-1, is as follows: KAGVTQTPRYLIKTRGQQVTLSCSPISGHRSVSWYQQTPGQGLQFLFEYFSETQRNKGNFPGRFSGRQFSNSRSEMNVSTLELGDSALYLCASSLGLEGGIDEQFFGPGTRLTVL.

At least ten counts were recorded for this clonotype. The gene calls are TRBV7-2 and TRBJ2-3, with D perhaps given as TRBD1 or TRBD2 (5 bases each). Germline values: CDR1 SGHTA, CDR2 FQGNSA. CDR3 size: 12 residues. Trimming removed 4 bases from V and 7 bases from J, with 9 bases in between. CDR3 nucleotides: TGTGCCAGCAGCTCCGGGACCTATACGCAGTATTTT. Its translation: CASSSGTYTQYF.

This clonotype was observed a handful of times. The chain is built from TRBV29-1 and TRBJ1-2; D might be TRBD1 (6 bases). The V gene lost 6 bases and the J gene lost 4 bases, with 21 bases spanning the gap. The CDR3 has 15 amino acids. The germline V gene encodes CDR1 SQVTM and CDR2 ANQGSEA. The CDR3 sequence is CSVSGGHSFSYGYTF. The CDR3, as DNA: TGCAGCGTCTCGGGGGGGCACTCTTTTAGCTATGGCTACACCTTC. Full variable domain (rest looked up from reference TRBV29-1 and TRBJ1-2): SAVISQKPSRDICQRGTSLTIQCQVDSQVTMMFWYRQQPGQSLTLIATANQGSEATYESGFVIDKFPISRPNLTFSTLTVSNMSPEDSSIYLCSVSGGHSFSYGYTFGSGTRLTVV.

This clonotype was detected a few times. The junction does not match germline at one end; this may be a read error. This sequence joins TRBV7-2 and TRBJ2-3; D unclear. The CDR3 runs 14 residues. Germline V gives CDR1 SGHTA, CDR2 FQGNSA. This CDR3 reads CASSLEVSRGKQYF. As DNA, the CDR3 is TGTGCCAGCAGTTTAGAGGTTAGTCGAGGAAAGCAGTATTTT.

This clonotype has a count of ten or more. This chain connects TRBV7-8 to TRBJ2-1, with TRBD1 identical over 7 bases. V was clipped by 6 bases and J by 1 base; unmatched bases: 3. Germline CDR1 SGHVS, CDR2 FQNEAQ. The CDR3 runs 14 residues. The chain's CDR3 is CASRSGGSYNEQFF. The CDR3 DNA sequence: TGTGCCAGCAGATCAGGGGGTTCCTACAATGAGCAGTTCTTC.

The chain joins TRBV12-3 or TRBV12-4 to TRBJ1-6, with unresolved D. The CDR3 totals 13 residues. Trimming left V 7 bases short and J 4 bases short, with 8 bases between. In DNA, the CDR3 is TGTGCCAGCAAACCGGGGTATAATTCACCCCTCCACTTT. As protein: CASKPGYNSPLHF.

The gene calls are TRBV6-2 or TRBV6-3 and TRBJ1-2; D is perhaps TRBD1 (5 bases). Germline V gene data show CDR1 as MNHEY and CDR2 as SVGEGT. This CDR3 is 11 amino acids long. Trimming took 11 bases from V and 5 from J, leaving 12 bases between them. DNA for the CDR3: TGTGCCTCGACGGGGCCGTATGGCTACACCTTC. Protein product: CASTGPYGYTF.

This clonotype was seen many times. This chain uses TRBV5-1 with TRBJ2-5, with 9 bases that match TRBD2. The CDR3 sequence is 15 residues long. CDR1 is SGHRS and CDR2 is YFSETQ in the germline V gene. Losses at the gene ends were 0 bases for V and 3 bases for J; bases not matched to a gene: 3. Here the CDR3 reads CASSLGLADKETQYF. In DNA form, the CDR3 reads TGCGCCAGCAGCTTGGGACTAGCGGACAAAGAGACCCAGTACTTC.

This clonotype has only a few counts. The chain joins TRBV15 to TRBJ2-7; 8 bases line up with TRBD1. The CDR3 is made up of 17 amino acids. Trimming at V came to 0 bases and at J to 0 bases, leaving 7 bases not matched to a gene. Per the germline V gene, CDR1 is LNHNV and CDR2 is YYDKDF (reference sequence). CDR3 nucleotides: TGTGCCACCAGCAGAGATTTCGGGACAGGCCTCTCCTACGAGCAGTACTTC. Residues: CATSRDFGTGLSYEQYF.

The V and J genes are TRBV25-1 and TRBJ2-4; D is ambiguous. The J call may be mistaken, given a closer DNA end match to TRBJ2-7. Germline-derived CDR1 and CDR2 are MGHDK and SYGVNS. The CDR3 totals 14 residues. The CDR3 reads CASSESGSLYEQYF. CDR3 in DNA: TGTGCCAGCAGTGAATCCGGGTCCCTCTACGAGCAGTACTTC.

The V and J genes are TRBV27 and TRBJ2-5; 7 nucleotides line up with TRBD2. The CDR3 has 14 amino acids. V dropped 5 bases and J dropped 4; count of bases not matched to a gene: 7. The germline V gene encodes CDR1 MNHEY and CDR2 SMNVEV (reference sequence). The CDR3 reads CASSMTTGGETQYF. The DNA of the CDR3 is TGTGCCAGCAGTATGACTACGGGGGGAGAGACCCAGTACTTC.

A word on this clonotype: At one end the junction does not follow the germline gene, possibly because of a read error. The J gene is TRBJ2-3, the V gene TRBV2; D call uncertain. This CDR3 is 14 amino acids long. Germline-derived CDR1 and CDR2 are SNHLY and FYNNEI. CDR3 loop: CASSDDSFTDTRYF. CDR3 bases: TGTGCCAGCAGTGATGATAGTTTCACAGATACGCGGTATTTT.

The V and J genes are TRBV5-1 and TRBJ2-1; 7 bases line up with TRBD1. The CDR3 loop spans 14 amino acids. V dropped 5 bases and J dropped 8; count of bases not matched to a gene: 10. Germline V gene lookup returns CDR1 SGHRS and CDR2 YFSETQ. CDR3: CASSGPGGRDEQFF. In DNA form, the CDR3 reads TGCGCCAGCAGTGGCCCAGGGGGAAGAGATGAGCAGTTCTTC.

J is TRBJ2-1 and V is TRBV6-5; no reliable D call. Per germline, CDR1 MNHEY and CDR2 SVGAGI. The CDR3 runs 12 residues. Trimming pared 6 bases from V and 6 bases from J, leaving 9 bases between. This chain's CDR3 is CASRDDGNEQFF. CDR3 sequence (DNA): TGTGCCAGCAGAGACGATGGCAATGAGCAGTTCTTC.

This chain links TRBV28 with TRBJ2-7, with 14 bases that match TRBD2. The end of the DNA aligns better with TRBJ2-4, so the J call may be wrong. The CDR3 runs 16 residues. CDR1 is MDHEN and CDR2 is SYDVKM in the germline V gene. DNA of the CDR3: TGTGCCAGCAGTCTCCGGACTAGCGGGGGGTTAGACATTCAGTACTTC. It is translated as CASSLRTSGGLDIQYF.

There are a few counts of this clonotype. The chain recombines TRBV29-1 with TRBJ1-2; the D is unclear. The CDR3 is 13 residues long. With 4 bases removed from V and 3 bases from J, the gap between germline ends came to 12 bases. Germline V lookup: CDR1 SQVTM, CDR2 ANQGSEA. The CDR3 nucleotides read TGCAGCGTTGGGACGGGGATCTACTATGGCTACACCTTC. It translates to CSVGTGIYYGYTF.

J is TRBJ2-3 and V is TRBV28; a possible D gene is TRBD2 (5 bases). Trimming removed 6 bases from V and 6 bases from J, with 13 bases in between. Germline CDR1 and CDR2: MDHEN and SYDVKM. This CDR3 spans 13 amino acids. Here the CDR3 reads CASRGPRGDTQYF. The CDR3 DNA is TGTGCCAGCAGGGGTCCAAGAGGGGATACGCAGTATTTT.